The source of this T cell receptor beta chain is a study of blood T cell repertoires in COVID-19. Data came from immunoSEQ multiplex PCR; TCRdb stores just in-frame clones and leaves some out. The table shows fewer than 500,000 clones, with approximately 90% occurring only once. This CDR3 region has 14 residues. Germline CDR1 reads MNHEY; CDR2 reads SVGAGI. With V trimmed by 6 bases and J by 7 bases, 6 bases remained unmatched. V and J are TRBV6-5 and TRBJ2-1, with 10 bases that match TRBD2. The receptor was derived from a woman aged 25 to 39 with acute or convalescent COVID-19. Sequenced: peripheral blood. The CDR3 nucleotides are TGTGCCAGCAGAGGAGCGGGGGGGCCTAATGAGCAGTTCTTC. It is translated as CASRGAGGPNEQFF.